These T cell receptor beta chains were read from a single sample in a study of T cells in Graves' hyperthyroidism and ophthalmopathy. TCRdb re-derived calls from the multiplex PCR reads in MiXCR, one entry per CDR3 protein. The table records about 740,000 distinct CDR3 sequences, 14% of them present only once. What was sequenced was blood. The receptors were gathered from a woman aged 18-29 years with Graves' hyperthyroidism. Each CDR3 is given with its conserved first and last residue.

TRBV10-3	16	TRBJ2-1	CAISETPSGRDNEQFF
TRBV5-1	17	TRBJ2-5	CASTLGLAGGPGETQYF
TRBV5-1	17	TRBJ2-1	CASTSSGGPISYNEQFF
TRBV13	15	TRBJ2-2	CASRELAGGTGELFF
TRBV7-2	15	TRBJ2-1	CASSLVGTSGNEQFF
TRBV2	12	TRBJ2-5	CASSQEQETQYF
TRBV3-1	14	TRBJ1-2	CASSQTVTNYGYTF
TRBV10-3	14	TRBJ2-1	CAISGLAGAAEQFF
TRBV19	16	TRBJ2-7	CASSIGPRDRAYEQYF
TRBV6-1	15	TRBJ2-7	CASSHRGFGAYEQYF
TRBV6-2/TRBV6-3	11	TRBJ1-4	CASGSGEKLFF
TRBV25-1	18	TRBJ1-1	CASSDSQGGKGKDTEAFF
TRBV11-2	13	TRBJ1-4	CASSLDRDEKLFF
TRBV10-3	12	TRBJ2-2	CAIKASTGELSF
TRBV28	14	TRBJ2-2	CASSLFRGTGELFF
TRBV2	13	TRBJ2-1	CASRGNLYNEQFF
TRBV2	14	TRBJ1-2	CASGTGGSFYGYTF
TRBV19	15	TRBJ2-5	CASSPGTGLQETQYF
TRBV6-4	14	TRBJ1-2	CASSDRAGRYGYTF
TRBV20-1	14	TRBJ2-1	CSAHPGGQRLEQFF
TRBV12-3/TRBV12-4	16	TRBJ2-7	CASSPPPGGSSYEQYF
TRBV19	15	TRBJ2-7	CASSPRDGGSYEQYF
TRBV10-1	13	TRBJ1-1	CASGPNRNTEAFF
TRBV12-3/TRBV12-4	18	TRBJ1-1	CASSLNTLPGQGAVEAFF
TRBV7-9	16	TRBJ2-3	CASSFQVGAGRDTQYF
TRBV6-2/TRBV6-3	12	TRBJ2-7	CASSYEAYEQYF
TRBV24-1	16	TRBJ2-3	CATGDPTARDTDTQYF
TRBV7-9	15	TRBJ2-7	CASSLVLAGAYEQYF
TRBV9	16	TRBJ2-1	CASSVGSGLVGNEQFF
TRBV11-2	15	TRBJ1-1	CASSLQGARNTEAFF
TRBV7-2	12	TRBJ1-1	CASSAASGGAFF